This TCR beta chain came from a study of blood T cell repertoires in COVID-19 (dated by TCRdb to the early 2020s). At the level of the whole study: Samples from collaborators originated in the United States, Italy and Spain and spanned both the acute and convalescent phases of COVID-19. The material from the prospective study consisted of cDNA or gDNA derived from T cells, B-cell-depleted T cells, or PBMCs. Deeply sampled blood TCRbeta repertoires from subjects exposed to, actively infected with, or recovered from COVID-19 were included in the dataset. The repertoires were released in a freely available public database intended as a resource for research on the immune response to SARS-CoV-2. The samples were drawn from two sources: the first 160 participants of the ongoing ImmuneRACE study, and fewer than 1,500 subjects contributed by 6 global collaborators. Sample metadata almost always included a de-identified subject ID, COVID-19 status, age in years and sex. Where available, HLA class I and class II types were taken from metadata supplied by the sample provider and were not determined by assay-based typing. The research as a whole found: How much clinical and demographic metadata was included differed by source and by participant, and the metadata was provided uncurated.

In the prospective study, participants were roughly 18 to 89 years old, resided in about two dozen geographic areas of the United States, and were enrolled through a virtual design. In the prospective study, cohorts were assigned on the basis of participant-reported clinical history obtained from a screening survey and a study questionnaire. Recovered participants in ImmuneRACE Cohort 3 were defined as having two consecutive negative NP/OP PCR tests, clearance from a healthcare professional, or resolution of symptoms. Each participant in the prospective study had whole blood, serum and a nasopharyngeal or oropharyngeal swab collected by mobile phlebotomists. Additional blood draws and questionnaires over an approximately 2-month period could optionally be provided by prospective study participants. Before DNA extraction, blood samples from the prospective study were shipped at room temperature or frozen.

The cysteine opens and the phenylalanine closes a CDR3 of 11 amino acids. Only the CDR3 DNA stays, 33 bases, in frame from base 1. Via the germline V gene (reference sequence), CDR1 is DFQATT and CDR2 SNEGSKA. TCRbeta CDR3 regions were amplified from genomic DNA by means of the immunoSEQ Assay, a bias-controlled multiplex PCR. In the original analysis: The number of nucleated cells in each sample was estimated from the amplification of reference gene primers within the assay. Sequence reads were collapsed and filtered to measure the absolute abundance of every unique TCRbeta CDR3 rearrangement. For each sample, productive Simpson clonality was calculated as the square root of Simpson's diversity index across productive rearrangements. Here the immuneACCESS table is served through TCRdb, limited to in-frame sequences with V and J called. Missing clones are a known gap in these copies; in checked studies unresolved V genes cover under half, and the rest lacks a known reason. The D gene and trimming were derived from the DNA, and the V and J assignments and clone size from that table. Across this sample there are about 380,000 clones, with about 89% seen only once. The top ten constitute 1% to 1.5% of the sample.

This clone was picked up one time. Its antigen remains undetermined. The record has no base qualities; no much larger clone is one base away. The sequenced sample was PBMCs or T cells enriched from blood (not recorded which). The sequence joins TRBV20-1 to TRBJ2-1; no confident D gene assignment can be made. The clonotype was recovered from a man aged 25 to 40 who had recovered from COVID-19. The DNA sequence is given as TGCAGCCCCCTCAGGTACAATGAGCAGTTCTTC. This encodes CSPLRYNEQFF.